Listed here are 32 T cell receptor beta chains from one sample, sequenced in a study of cytomegalovirus exposure and HLA in healthy donors (TCRdb year 2017). The library was generated by the immunoSEQ multiplex PCR assay. For the multiplex PCR, a mixture combining 60 forward primers for TCR Vbeta segments and 13 reverse primers for TCR Jbeta segments was used. Sourced from immuneACCESS, this table was stored by TCRdb with only in-frame sequences that have V and J called. A share of the clones is absent; for the studies checked, an unresolved V gene accounts for under half, and the remainder has no known explanation. This sample lists roughly 97,000 clones; over 60% were detected once. The ten biggest clones cover 5.8% of the sample. Sample: PBMCs. Source of these receptors: a man in his fifties or sixties in good health and CMV-seropositive.

V usage is TRBV11-2 and J usage is TRBJ2-1; the match to TRBD1 covers 10 bases. From germline, CDR1 is SGHAT and CDR2 FQNNGV. The CDR3 contains 15 residues. V lost 6 bases, J lost 6 bases, and 8 bases stayed unmatched. CDR3 DNA: TGTGCCAGCAGAAGCGGGACAGGGGAGGTCAATGAGCAGTTCTTC. Protein sequence: CASRSGTGEVNEQFF.

The chain uses TRBV5-1 and TRBJ1-6; the D gene is possibly TRBD1 (6 bases). There are 14 residues in the CDR3. Germline loops: CDR1 SGHRS, CDR2 YFSETQ. V was shortened by 4 bases and J by 10 bases, with 15 bases between the two germline ends. CDR3 sequence: CASSQETRGSPLHF. The CDR3 region has the DNA TGCGCCAGCAGCCAAGAAACAAGGGGGTCACCCCTCCACTTT.

The chain couples TRBV2 to TRBJ1-2, with 10 bases lining up with TRBD1. The CDR3 spans 13 residues. Per the germline V gene, CDR1 is SNHLY and CDR2 is FYNNEI. J lost 7 bases, V lost 5 bases, and 4 bases had no gene match. CDR3 protein: CASSKDRGSGYTF. The DNA of the CDR3 is TGTGCCAGCAGTAAGGACAGGGGGTCTGGCTACACCTTC.

This chain joins TRBV5-6 and TRBJ1-2; the match to TRBD1 covers 7 bases. The CDR3 is 13 residues long. The trim removed 3 bases at V and 7 bases at J, leaving 6 bases unmatched. The germline CDR1 and CDR2 sequences are SGHDT and YYEEEE. CDR3 in amino acids: CASSWGQPGGYTF. As DNA, the CDR3 is TGTGCCAGCAGCTGGGGACAGCCCGGTGGCTACACCTTC.

This rearrangement joins TRBV6-5 to TRBJ1-4; 8 bases match TRBD1. This CDR3 has 14 residues. CDR1 and CDR2 from the germline V gene are MNHEY and SVGAGI. The V gene end was trimmed by 4 bases and the J gene end by 7 bases; junction bases not matched to a gene: 5. The CDR3, as DNA: TGTGCCAGCAGTTGGACAGGGTCTGTTGAAAAACTGTTTTTT. This encodes CASSWTGSVEKLFF.

This clone was seen once. The chain links TRBV10-1 to TRBJ2-1; TRBD2 aligns across 8 bases. The CDR3 extends over 14 amino acids. Germline values: CDR1 WNHNN, CDR2 SYGVQD (reference sequence). V lost 3 bases to trimming and J lost 8 bases; unmatched junction nucleotides: 6. CDR3 in amino acids: CASSDGGGRDEQFF. CDR3 bases: TGCGCCAGCAGTGACGGGGGGGGCCGGGATGAGCAGTTCTTC.

This chain uses TRBV7-8 with TRBJ2-3, with TRBD2 matching 7 bases. Germline V CDR1 and CDR2: SGHVS, FQNEAQ. J was trimmed by 0 bases and V by 6 bases; bases with no gene match: 6. The CDR3 runs to 15 residues. CDR3 DNA sequence: TGTGCCAGCAGGGTTACTAGCGTTAGCACAGATACGCAGTATTTT. This translates into CASRVTSVSTDTQYF.

This clone has just a few counts. This chain joins TRBV12-5 and TRBJ2-2; 8 nucleotides agree with TRBD2. The CDR3 totals 15 residues. The germline gives CDR1 LGHNT, CDR2 FRNRAP. J was trimmed by 3 bases and V by 5 bases; bases with no gene match: 5. The CDR3 reads CASGLIAGHTGELFF. CDR3 DNA sequence: TGTGCTAGTGGTCTTATAGCGGGACACACCGGGGAGCTGTTTTTT.

In the case of this clone: This sample also contains other DNA sequences that code for the same CDR3. V usage is TRBV7-2 and J usage is TRBJ1-4, with D perhaps TRBD1 (6 bases). Germline CDR1 reads SGHTA; CDR2 reads FQGNSA. CDR3 size: 15 residues. V was trimmed by 5 bases and J by 3 bases, leaving 13 bases between them. In nucleotides, the CDR3 is TGTGCCAGCAGCCTAGGGGGGAGGGCTAATGAAAAACTGTTTTTT. The encoded protein is CASSLGGRANEKLFF. Drawing the rest from reference TRBV7-2 and TRBJ1-4, the complete variable domain is GAGVSQSPSNKVTEKGKDVELRCDPISGHTALYWYRQSLGQGLEFLIYFQGNSAPDKSGLPSDRFSAERTGGSVSTLTIQRTQQEDSAVYLCASSLGGRANEKLFFGSGTQLSVL.

The gene calls are TRBV19 and TRBJ1-5; the D is unclear. The CDR3 consists of 17 residues. V was cut by 5 bases and J by 1 base, with 18 bases left in between. Looked up from germline, CDR1 is LNHDA and CDR2 is SQIVND (reference sequence). The DNA for the CDR3 is TGTGCCAGTAGTCTCACTACCCTCGGCAGCAGCAATCAGCCCCAGCATTTT. The encoded protein is CASSLTTLGSSNQPQHF.

V is TRBV4-1 and J is TRBJ2-7, with TRBD1 identical over 7 bases. V shed 3 bases, J shed 3 bases, and the junction held 14 bases outside the gene matches. This CDR3 has 17 amino acids. Germline assignment: CDR1 MGHRA and CDR2 YSYEKL. For the CDR3, the DNA is TGCGCCAGCAGCCAGTACTATCATCCACAGGGGCTCTACGAGCAGTACTTC. Protein sequence: CASSQYYHPQGLYEQYF.

V usage is TRBV28 and J usage is TRBJ1-5, with 8 bases fitting TRBD1. The CDR3 is 15 amino acids. Germline CDR1 is MDHEN and CDR2 is SYDVKM. J lost 6 bases, V lost 5 bases, and 9 bases had no gene match. Here the CDR3 DNA reads TGTGCCAGCAGTCCGCAGGGGGCTTTAGCTCAGCCCCAGCATTTT. Its translation: CASSPQGALAQPQHF.

The chain carries TRBV7-2 and TRBJ2-7, with TRBD1 matching 7 bases. CDR1 is SGHTA, CDR2 FQGNSA, per germline. The CDR3 totals 13 residues. The V and J ends lost 1 base and 9 bases, in that order; junction bases with no gene match: 6. The CDR3 loop reads CASSLGTQGRQYF. In nucleotides, the CDR3 is TGTGCCAGCAGCTTAGGGACACAGGGGAGGCAGTACTTC.

V and J are TRBV7-3 and TRBJ2-3; TRBD2 matches 11 bases. The CDR3 spans 15 residues. The J segment lost 3 bases and the V segment lost 7 bases, leaving 6 bases of the junction unmatched. Germline CDR1 is SGHTA and CDR2 is FQGTGA. The CDR3 nucleotides are TGTGCCAGCAATCTCTTAGCGGGGGGGACAGATACGCAGTATTTT. Residues: CASNLLAGGTDTQYF.

The rearrangement uses TRBV7-2 and TRBJ2-2; TRBD2 matches at 8 bases. V was clipped by 2 bases and J by 7 bases; unmatched bases: 6. Germline lookup yields CDR1 SGHTA and CDR2 FQGNSA. This CDR3 is built from 15 residues. The CDR3 is CASSLRTSSNGELFF. CDR3 nucleotide sequence: TGTGCCAGCAGCTTAAGGACTAGCTCCAACGGGGAGCTGTTTTTT.

The chain combines TRBV5-4 with TRBJ2-3; 9 bases fit TRBD2. Trimming cost V 5 bases and J 6 bases; bases outside gene matches: 13. Germline V CDR1 and CDR2: SGHNT, YYREEE (reference sequence). The length of the CDR3 is 16 residues. The CDR3 DNA sequence: TGTGCCAGCAGGACGGAGGTAGCGGGGGATGGGGATACGCAGTATTTT. Translated, it gives CASRTEVAGDGDTQYF.

V and J are TRBV6-5 and TRBJ1-2; possible D gene TRBD1, 6 bases. There are 15 residues in the CDR3. Germline values: CDR1 MNHEY, CDR2 SVGAGI. Deletions cut 6 bases from V and 3 bases from J, with 17 bases between. The CDR3 nucleotides are TGTGCCAGCAGCCCCCGTGGGACACTAGACTATGGCTACACCTTC. Protein sequence: CASSPRGTLDYGYTF.

The chain couples TRBV19 to TRBJ2-5; 9 bases agree with TRBD1. Germline trimming cut 3 bases from V and 5 bases from J; bases unmatched to any gene: 1. CDR1 LNHDA and CDR2 SQIVND come from the germline V gene (reference sequence). This CDR3 is 13 amino acids long. The CDR3 DNA reads as TGTGCCAGTAGTATGACAGGGGGTGAGACCCAGTACTTC. It translates to CASSMTGGETQYF.

This chain uses TRBV7-3 with TRBJ2-3; 8 nucleotides line up with TRBD2. V was clipped by 4 bases and J by 3 bases; unmatched bases: 6. The CDR3 contains 15 residues. From germline, CDR1 is SGHTA and CDR2 FQGTGA. In nucleotides, the CDR3 is TGTGCCAGCAGCTCCTCGGTAGCGGGGACAGATACGCAGTATTTT. As protein: CASSSSVAGTDTQYF.

The chain has TRBV9 and TRBJ2-7, with TRBD2 identical over 7 bases. Trimming took 4 bases from V and 1 from J; bases not matched to a gene: 5. The CDR3 loop spans 14 amino acids. CDR1 is SGDLS and CDR2 is YYNGEE in the germline V gene. The CDR3 reads CASSLSGGSYEQYF. The CDR3 DNA reads as TGTGCCAGCAGCCTCTCGGGGGGATCCTACGAGCAGTACTTC.

This clone was counted once. V usage is TRBV27 and J usage is TRBJ2-4; tentatively, D is TRBD2 (6 bases). V was cut by 7 bases and J by 6 bases, with 28 bases left in between. CDR1 MNHEY and CDR2 SMNVEV come from the germline V gene (reference sequence). The CDR3 runs to 18 residues. CDR3 protein: CASIPLSVSHGGRNIQYF. CDR3 bases: TGTGCCAGCATTCCCCTGTCCGTCTCGCATGGAGGGAGAAACATTCAGTACTTC.

The V gene is TRBV4-1, the J gene TRBJ2-4; 7 bases line up with TRBD1. In germline, CDR1 is MGHRA, CDR2 YSYEKL. The CDR3 covers 16 residues. The ends lost 0 bases at V and 6 bases at J; junction bases unmatched: 8. The CDR3 DNA sequence: TGCGCCAGCAGCCAAGATCCGACAGGGTACAGAAACATTCAGTACTTC. Its translation: CASSQDPTGYRNIQYF.

This clone was recorded only once. The chain has TRBV19 and TRBJ1-2, with unresolved D. The germline gives CDR1 LNHDA, CDR2 SQIVND (reference sequence). The CDR3 is 14 amino acids. Trimming took 3 bases from V and 4 from J, leaving 12 bases between them. CDR3 sequence: CASSIKPSPYGYTF. In nucleotides, the CDR3 is TGTGCCAGTAGTATTAAACCGAGCCCCTATGGCTACACCTTC.

The chain recombines TRBV4-1 with TRBJ1-2; 9 bases are shared with TRBD1. CDR3 length equals 17 residues. Germline CDR1 is MGHRA and CDR2 is YSYEKL. The V segment lost 3 bases and the J segment 6 bases; nucleotides outside the gene matches: 14. CDR3 nucleotide sequence: TGCGCCAGCAGCCAGGATCCACAGGGGGCGCAGGGGAATGGCTACACCTTC. Residues: CASSQDPQGAQGNGYTF.

This chain uses TRBV5-8 with TRBJ1-3; D might be TRBD1 (6 bases). This CDR3 has 17 amino acids. Per the germline V gene, CDR1 is SGHTS and CDR2 is YDEGEE. V lost 0 bases and J 0 bases, leaving 13 bases between the germline ends. CDR3 DNA sequence: TGTGCCAGCAGCTTGGTCAGGGGAGGGGGCTCTGGAAACACCATATATTTT. Its translation is CASSLVRGGGSGNTIYF.

The chain carries TRBV29-1 and TRBJ1-2, with TRBD1 matching over 7 bases. Germline assignment: CDR1 SQVTM and CDR2 ANQGSEA. The CDR3 runs to 11 residues. V lost 3 bases and J lost 7; bases outside the gene matches: 2. The CDR3: CSVETGTGYTF. Written as DNA, the CDR3 is TGCAGCGTTGAGACAGGGACTGGCTACACCTTC.

V is TRBV5-4 and J is TRBJ1-2; 11 bases agree with TRBD1. Trimming took 3 bases from V and 4 from J; bases not matched to a gene: 5. The CDR3 totals 15 residues. Germline V CDR1 and CDR2: SGHNT, YYREEE (reference sequence). The CDR3 loop reads CASSSPGQGVYGYTF. As DNA, the CDR3 is TGTGCCAGCAGCTCCCCGGGACAGGGGGTCTATGGCTACACCTTC.

The chain employs TRBV5-8 and TRBJ2-7; weak D call: TRBD2 (7 bases). The CDR3 covers 14 residues. V was cut by 0 bases and J by 9 bases, with 16 bases left in between. The germline gives CDR1 SGHTS, CDR2 YDEGEE. CDR3 protein: CASSLASGGAGQYF. In nucleotides, the CDR3 is TGTGCCAGCAGCTTGGCCTCGGGGGGCGCCGGGCAGTACTTC.

The chain couples TRBV18 to TRBJ2-3; a weak D match, TRBD2 (6 bases). The V and J ends lost 3 bases and 0 bases respectively, with 10 bases between them. Germline V gives CDR1 KGHSH, CDR2 LQKENI. The length of the CDR3 is 15 residues. This CDR3 reads CASSPSSASTDTQYF. CDR3 coding DNA: TGTGCCAGCTCACCTTCTAGCGCTAGCACAGATACGCAGTATTTT.

The chain has TRBV10-2 and TRBJ1-1; 8 nucleotides match TRBD1. The CDR3 extends over 14 amino acids. Trimming took 0 bases from V and 8 from J; bases not matched to a gene: 5. Germline assignment: CDR1 WSHSY and CDR2 SAAADI. The CDR3 loop is CASSESPQGAEAFF. The CDR3, as DNA: TGCGCCAGCAGTGAGTCGCCTCAGGGGGCGGAAGCTTTCTTT.

This chain links TRBV18 with TRBJ2-5, with TRBD2 identical over 9 bases. V trimming: 6 bases; J trimming: 1 base; junction bases outside the gene matches: 6. From germline, CDR1 is KGHSH and CDR2 LQKENI. This CDR3 contains 15 residues. The chain's CDR3 is CASSPGAGGQETQYF. CDR3 coding DNA: TGTGCCAGCTCCCCGGGAGCGGGGGGCCAAGAGACCCAGTACTTC.

The chain uses TRBV5-1 and TRBJ2-1, with 12 positions matching TRBD2. This CDR3 has 16 residues. The V gene's germline CDR1 is SGHRS and CDR2 YFSETQ. V dropped 4 bases and J dropped 5; count of bases not matched to a gene: 7. CDR3 sequence reads: CASSLTTSGGHNEQFF. The CDR3 coding sequence is TGCGCCAGCAGCCTAACGACTAGCGGGGGCCACAATGAGCAGTTCTTC.